This entry features one T cell receptor (beta chain) sequence. This CDR3 has 15 residues. Deletions cut 4 bases from V and 4 bases from J, with 16 bases between. Germline values: CDR1 SGHTA, CDR2 FQGNSA. As handled by the study authors: Reference gene primer amplification yielded estimated nucleated cell counts. TCRdb's copy holds only in-frame clones and misses some; the assay was immunoSEQ multiplex PCR. The DNA gave D and trimming, while V, J and clone size come from that table. The top ten hold 5.5% of the sample, which has about 140,000 clones, approximately 84% seen once. The data stem from a study of blood T cell repertoires in COVID-19. Across the whole study: Material from acute and convalescent COVID-19 was sourced from the United States, Italy and Spain.

The age range of participants was 18 to 89 years, with residence in about 25 US areas. The sample taken for sequencing was PBMCs or T cells enriched from blood (not recorded which). This TCR was sampled from a man aged 35 to 55 with acute COVID-19. The genes are TRBV7-2 and TRBJ1-2, with no clear D. CDR3: CASSSPYLGSYGYTF. The CDR3 region has the DNA TGTGCCAGCAGCTCCCCCTATTTGGGGAGCTATGGCTACACCTTC.